This TCR beta chain was found in a study of blood T cells in healthy people across ages. General study results and limits: Possibly confounding the expanded clonotype changes was the fact that donor CMV status was unknown.

Comment on this clonotype: What it recognizes is unknown.

The donors, all healthy, were Caucasians living in Russia, aged roughly 6 to 100. Every sample had a minimum of 6 million PBMCs isolated. In germline, CDR1 is KGHDR, CDR2 SFDVKD. Trimming removed 11 bases from V and 4 bases from J, with 9 bases in between. The CDR3 covers 11 residues. The authors ran a second PCR of about 7 to 12 cycles using a sample-barcoded 5' primer and a J-beta primer mix. TCRdb redid the calling of the 5' RACE reads with MiXCR, one entry per CDR3 protein. The sample contains about 1.4 million distinct CDR3 sequences, 59% of which appear only once. This TCR was recovered from a man between 18 and 35 years old in good health. Sequencing was done on a sample of blood. The chain carries TRBV24-1 and TRBJ2-3; no clear D. CDR3: CAKRTADTQYF. CDR3 in DNA: TGTGCCAAACGGACGGCAGATACGCAGTATTTT.